This TCR beta chain was retrieved from a study of shared clonotypes between healthy human individuals. The assay used deep level. The input for sorted-subset replicate PCRs was around 0.2 ug DNA, around 30,000 T cell genomes. TCRdb keeps only in-frame clones here, not all; method: immunoSEQ multiplex PCR. The table has around 700,000 clones, over 65% seen once. With V trimmed by 5 bases and J by 4 bases, 5 bases remained unmatched. CDR1 SGHTA and CDR2 FQGTGA come from the germline V gene. The CDR3 covers 14 residues. The sample consisted of memory CD4+ T cells sorted from blood. The subset was: CD45RA-negative fraction. This TCR derives from a woman in her 30s in good health. The chain recombines TRBV7-3 with TRBJ2-1; the match to TRBD1 covers 7 bases. This CDR3 reads CASSPARGYNEQFF. In nucleotides, the CDR3 is TGTGCCAGCAGCCCGGCCAGGGGGTACAATGAGCAGTTCTTC. The full variable domain, completed using reference TRBV7-3 and TRBJ2-1, is GAGVSQTPSNKVTEKGKYVELRCDPISGHTALYWYRQSLGQGPEFLIYFQGTGAADDSGLPNDRFFAVRPEGSVSTLKIQRTERGDSAVYLCASSPARGYNEQFFGPGTRLTVL.